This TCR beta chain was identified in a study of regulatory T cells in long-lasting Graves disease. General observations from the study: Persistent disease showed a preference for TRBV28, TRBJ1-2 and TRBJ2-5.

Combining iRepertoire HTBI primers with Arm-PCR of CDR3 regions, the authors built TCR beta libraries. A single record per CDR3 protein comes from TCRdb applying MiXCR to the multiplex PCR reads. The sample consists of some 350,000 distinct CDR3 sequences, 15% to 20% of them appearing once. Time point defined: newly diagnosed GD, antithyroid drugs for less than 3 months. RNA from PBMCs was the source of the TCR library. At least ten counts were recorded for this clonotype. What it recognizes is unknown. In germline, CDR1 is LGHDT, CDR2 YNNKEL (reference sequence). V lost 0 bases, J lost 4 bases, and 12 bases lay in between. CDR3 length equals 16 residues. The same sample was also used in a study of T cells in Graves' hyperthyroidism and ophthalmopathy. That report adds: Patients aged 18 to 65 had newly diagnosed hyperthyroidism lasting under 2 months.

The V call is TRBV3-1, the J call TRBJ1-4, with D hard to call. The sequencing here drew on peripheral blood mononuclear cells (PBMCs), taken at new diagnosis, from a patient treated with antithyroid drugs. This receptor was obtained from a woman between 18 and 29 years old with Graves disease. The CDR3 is CASSQDGHGLNEKLFF. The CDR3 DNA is TGTGCCAGCAGCCAAGATGGGCACGGACTTAATGAAAAACTGTTTTTT. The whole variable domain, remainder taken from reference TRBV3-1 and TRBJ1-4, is DTAVSQTPKYLVTQMGNDKSIKCEQNLGHDTMYWYKQDSKKFLKIMFSYNNKELIINETVPNRFSPKSPDKAHLNLHINSLELGDSAVYFCASSQDGHGLNEKLFFGSGTQLSVL.